This T cell receptor beta chain was found in a study of identical twins. This clonotype appeared many times. The antigen is unknown. General study results and limits: The presence of invariant MAIT and iNKT cells could partly confound analyses of zero-insertion sequences.

Germline CDR1 is MNHEY and CDR2 is SVGEGT. With V trimmed by 7 bases and J by 3 bases, 6 bases remained unmatched. The CDR3 contains 14 residues. TCRdb fed the 5' RACE reads into MiXCR, producing one record per CDR3 protein. Of about 150,000 distinct CDR3 sequences in the sample, roughly 3.5% were seen once. Sequencing input: memory T cells sorted from blood. This sequence originates from a man between 18 and 35 years old in good health. The chain links TRBV6-2 or TRBV6-3 to TRBJ2-7; 10 positions match TRBD1. In nucleotides, the CDR3 is TGTGCCAGCACTCTGGGACAGGGGTACTACGAGCAGTACTTC. This sequence encodes CASTLGQGYYEQYF.